A single sample gave rise to the 13 T cell receptor beta chains below, sequenced in a study of shared clonotypes between healthy human individuals. Assay: immunoSEQ multiplex PCR; the TCRdb copy retains only in-frame clones and omits some. The sample shows some 550,000 clones, about 97% of them seen only once. Sequenced material: naive CD4+ T cells sorted from blood. As to subset: CD45RA+ positively selected. These TCRs come from a woman aged 25 to 45 in good health.

The V and J genes are TRBV19 and TRBJ2-7, with 10 bases fitting TRBD1. V lost 4 bases to trimming and J lost 6 bases; unmatched junction nucleotides: 6. The CDR3 covers 14 residues. Germline values: CDR1 LNHDA, CDR2 SQIVND (reference sequence). In DNA form, the CDR3 reads TGTGCCAGTAGTAACAGGACAGGGGGTGGCGAGCAGTACTTC. It yields the protein CASSNRTGGGEQYF.

The chain uses TRBV28 and TRBJ2-3, with D perhaps matching TRBD2 (5 bases). The CDR3 covers 13 residues. Germline CDR1 is MDHEN and CDR2 is SYDVKM. Trimming cost V 6 bases and J 2 bases, with 9 bases left between them. CDR3 sequence (DNA): TGTGCCAGCAGCCCCGGGAACACAGATACGCAGTATTTT. Protein product: CASSPGNTDTQYF.

The genes are TRBV29-1 and TRBJ1-1; no definite D call. Trimming took 6 bases from V and 1 from J, leaving 21 bases between them. Germline CDR1 SQVTM, CDR2 ANQGSEA. The length of the CDR3 is 16 residues. CDR3: CSVETSWNGWNTEAFF. CDR3 coding DNA: TGCAGCGTGGAAACCTCCTGGAATGGCTGGAACACTGAAGCTTTCTTT.

The genes are TRBV28 and TRBJ1-1; D uncertain. The CDR3 is 15 residues long. Germline V gene data show CDR1 as MDHEN and CDR2 as SYDVKM. V lost 4 bases and J lost 0, with 12 bases in between. The chain's CDR3 is CASSSPGGVNTEAFF. CDR3 DNA sequence: TGTGCCAGCAGTTCCCCCGGCGGGGTGAACACTGAAGCTTTCTTT.

The V and J genes are TRBV28 and TRBJ1-5; a possible D gene is TRBD1 (5 bases). Germline loops: CDR1 MDHEN, CDR2 SYDVKM. V was clipped by 5 bases and J by 5 bases, with 7 bases between them. This CDR3 is built from 12 residues. The CDR3 sequence: CASSAGDQPQHF. For the CDR3, the DNA is TGTGCCAGCAGTGCGGGGGATCAGCCCCAGCATTTT.

V usage is TRBV15 and J usage is TRBJ2-5; D not resolved. The J call is in doubt because the DNA end fits TRBJ2-7 better. CDR3 size: 13 residues. Germline lookup yields CDR1 LNHNV and CDR2 YYDKDF (reference sequence). The CDR3 coding sequence is TGTGCCACCAGCAGACAGGCCGGCTACGAGCAGTACTTC. Residues: CATSRQAGYEQYF.

This clone showed up just a few times. The chain employs TRBV10-2 and TRBJ1-2; the match to TRBD1 covers 8 bases. With V trimmed by 0 bases and J by 8 bases, 5 bases remained unmatched. The CDR3 has 14 amino acids. Germline-derived CDR1 and CDR2 are WSHSY and SAAADI. In DNA, the CDR3 is TGCGCCAGCAGTGAGTCGGCCAGGGGGCTCGGCTACACCTTC. Amino acid sequence: CASSESARGLGYTF.

As regards this clone: This CDR3 is also generated by other DNA sequences in the sample. The genes are TRBV5-1 and TRBJ1-3; TRBD1 might be the D (5 bases). This CDR3 spans 14 amino acids. V lost 2 bases to trimming and J lost 1 base, with 7 bases between them. Germline assignment: CDR1 SGHRS and CDR2 YFSETQ. CDR3 nucleotide sequence: TGCGCCAGCAGCTTAGCAGGGTCTGGAAACACCATATATTTT. Translating gives CASSLAGSGNTIYF.

The V gene is TRBV18, the J gene TRBJ1-3; no firm D call. The germline V gene has CDR1 KGHSH and CDR2 LQKENI. This CDR3 spans 15 amino acids. The V and J ends lost 3 bases and 0 bases respectively, with 9 bases between them. The CDR3 region is CASSPWAGSGNTIYF. CDR3 coding DNA: TGTGCCAGCTCACCGTGGGCCGGCTCTGGAAACACCATATATTTT.

The rearrangement uses TRBV27 and TRBJ2-7, with D hard to call. Germline loops: CDR1 MNHEY, CDR2 SMNVEV (reference sequence). This CDR3 contains 15 residues. The V end was cut by 4 bases, the J end by 2 bases, with 15 bases between. The CDR3 reads CASSSSGLGTYEQYF. In DNA, the CDR3 is TGTGCCAGCAGTTCCTCGGGTCTCGGAACCTACGAGCAGTACTTC.

This sequence joins TRBV29-1 and TRBJ2-5, with TRBD2 matching over 10 bases. The CDR3 spans 15 residues. Germline CDR1 and CDR2: SQVTM and ANQGSEA. Unmatched junction bases numbered 13, after V lost 7 bases and J lost 5 bases. CDR3 region: CSALGVAGGGETQYF. The CDR3 DNA sequence: TGCAGCGCCCTAGGGGTAGCGGGAGGAGGCGAGACCCAGTACTTC.

The chain is built from TRBV5-1 and TRBJ1-1; a possible D gene is TRBD1 (6 bases). Looked up from germline, CDR1 is SGHRS and CDR2 is YFSETQ. This CDR3 is 14 amino acids long. V lost 3 bases, J lost 3 bases, and 12 bases lay in between. The DNA of the CDR3 is TGCGCCAGCAGCTCCGGACAGCCCTACACTGAAGCTTTCTTT. It codes for CASSSGQPYTEAFF. The full variable domain, with the rest looked up from reference TRBV5-1 and TRBJ1-1, is KAGVTQTPRYLIKTRGQQVTLSCSPISGHRSVSWYQQTPGQGLQFLFEYFSETQRNKGNFPGRFSGRQFSNSRSEMNVSTLELGDSALYLCASSSGQPYTEAFFGQGTRLTVV.

The V call is TRBV7-3, the J call TRBJ1-1; 8 nucleotides match TRBD1. The CDR3 covers 15 residues. V lost 5 bases and J lost 7; bases outside the gene matches: 12. The germline CDR1 and CDR2 sequences are SGHTA and FQGTGA. The CDR3 is CASSPGGRGRIEAFF. CDR3 nucleotides: TGTGCCAGCAGCCCCGGTGGCAGGGGGCGCATTGAAGCTTTCTTT. Variable domain in full (rest from reference TRBV7-3 and TRBJ1-1): GAGVSQTPSNKVTEKGKYVELRCDPISGHTALYWYRQSLGQGPEFLIYFQGTGAADDSGLPNDRFFAVRPEGSVSTLKIQRTERGDSAVYLCASSPGGRGRIEAFFGQGTRLTVV.